Listed below are T cell receptor beta chains from one sample, sequenced in a study of regulatory and conventional T cells in RAG deficiency. Libraries were prepared by immunoSEQ multiplex PCR; TCRdb keeps only in-frame clonotypes and omits some of them. Of some 30,000 clones listed, 70% to 90% are singletons. This sample was also put to use in a study of regulatory T cells.

The sequenced sample was CD8+ T cells sorted from blood. The receptors originated from a human donor in good health. Both conserved end residues are part of each CDR3. A D gene is named only where the DNA matches it firmly. Only part of the rows carry a size: once, few, many, or a class if the clone is expanded.

TGTGCCAGCAGCCTCCGGGACAGGCCCTACGAGCAGTACTTC,CASSLRDRPYEQYF,TRBV9,TRBD1,TRBJ2-7,-
TGTGCCAGCAGCTTAGGTAGGCCCGACATAGCCAACACTGAAGCTTTCTTT,CASSLGRPDIANTEAFF,TRBV7-9,-,TRBJ1-1,-
TGTGCCAGCAGCCAACCAGTAGCGGGGGGTGGAGATACGCAGTATTTT,CASSQPVAGGGDTQYF,TRBV4-2,TRBD2,TRBJ2-3,-
TGTGCCAGCAGTTTATTGGGTGATGGCAAAAACATTCAGTACTTC,CASSLLGDGKNIQYF,TRBV28,-,TRBJ2-4,once
TGTGCCAGCAGCGAAGACAGGCCGGTAGCTTTCTTT,CASSEDRPVAFF,TRBV7-9,-,TRBJ1-1,-
TGTGCCTGGATCGGACAGCATAATTCACCCCTCCACTTT,CAWIGQHNSPLHF,TRBV30,-,TRBJ1-6,-
TGCGCCAGCTACCTTTCTGGACAGGGATCCTCGTACGAGCAGTACTTC,CASYLSGQGSSYEQYF,TRBV5-1,TRBD1,TRBJ2-7,-
TGTGCCAGCAGCTACCGGGACAGTTACAATGAGCAGTTCTTC,CASSYRDSYNEQFF,TRBV5-5,TRBD1,TRBJ2-1,-
TGCGCCAGCAGCCAACTCCCCCCGCTAGCGGGAGTTTACGAGCAGTACTTC,CASSQLPPLAGVYEQYF,TRBV4-1,TRBD2,TRBJ2-7,-
TGTGCCAGCAGCTCCGGGACCATCTCCTACGAGCAGTACTTC,CASSSGTISYEQYF,TRBV5-8,-,TRBJ2-7,-